These T cell receptor beta chains were read from a single sample in a study of PD-1 blockade in mismatch repair-deficient tumors. Sequenced by immunoSEQ multiplex PCR; TCRdb stores in-frame clones only, minus some. This sample has some 70,000 clones, with 70% to 80% found just once. The sample here was peripheral blood, taken 2 weeks after starting pembrolizumab. The receptors shown here come from an adult with mismatch repair-deficient cancer. Both conserved end residues are part of each CDR3. D genes are given only for firm matches. Not all rows give a size; the values are once, few, many and, for expanded clones, a class.

J gene | clone size | D gene | V gene | CDR3 protein | CDR3 DNA
TRBJ2-5 | NA | NA | TRBV5-1 | CASSAGGGHETQYF | TGCGCCAGCAGCGCGGGCGGGGGCCATGAGACCCAGTACTTC
TRBJ2-1 | NA | NA | TRBV9 | CASSVETTYNEQFF | TGTGCCAGCAGCGTAGAAACAACCTACAATGAGCAGTTCTTC
TRBJ2-7 | NA | TRBD1 | TRBV5-6 | CASSLGVDRVSLTLYEQYF | TGTGCCAGCAGCTTGGGTGTGGACAGGGTTTCGTTAACCCTGTACGAGCAGTACTTC
TRBJ2-7 | few | TRBD2 | TRBV15 | CATSPSGGYEQYF | TGTGCCACCAGCCCTAGCGGGGGCTACGAGCAGTACTTC
TRBJ2-3 | NA | TRBD2 | TRBV11-2 | CASSPGAGLAGVFTDTQYF | TGTGCCAGCAGCCCGGGAGCTGGACTAGCGGGAGTTTTTACAGATACGCAGTATTTT
TRBJ2-7 | NA | NA | TRBV6-4 | CASSDSHNSYEQYF | TGTGCCAGCAGTGATAGCCACAACTCCTACGAGCAGTACTTC
TRBJ1-4 | NA | NA | TRBV4-1 | CASSPLGSEGLEKLFF | TGCGCCAGCAGCCCCCTCGGAAGTGAGGGGCTGGAAAAACTGTTTTTT
TRBJ2-1 | NA | TRBD2 | TRBV7-3 | CASSPPAGVSGSSYNEQFF | TGTGCCAGCAGCCCCCCAGCGGGAGTGTCGGGAAGCTCCTACAATGAGCAGTTCTTC
TRBJ1-2 | NA | NA | TRBV6-1 | CASSAGRKYGYTF | TGTGCCAGCAGCGCCGGACGGAAGTATGGCTACACCTTC
TRBJ2-5 | NA | NA | TRBV30 | CAWDRARLETQYF | TGTGCCTGGGACCGCGCCCGTTTAGAGACCCAGTACTTC
TRBJ1-5 | once | NA | TRBV5-6 | CASSLIGDSNQPQHF | TGTGCCAGCAGCTTGATAGGGGATAGCAATCAGCCCCAGCATTTT
TRBJ2-1 | NA | TRBD2 | TRBV5-1 | CASSWRTSGRNEQFF | TGCGCCAGCAGCTGGAGGACTAGCGGGAGGAATGAGCAGTTCTTC
TRBJ2-5 | NA | NA | TRBV5-1 | CASSSDGRGFQETQYF | TGCGCCAGCAGCTCGGATGGACGGGGGTTCCAAGAGACCCAGTACTTC
TRBJ2-1 | NA | NA | TRBV19 | CASSLDTRIEQFF | TGTGCCAGTAGTCTGGACACCAGAATTGAGCAGTTCTTC
TRBJ2-3 | NA | TRBD2 | TRBV9 | CASSERGRVSGSIQTDTQYF | TGTGCCAGCAGCGAAAGGGGGCGAGTTAGCGGGAGTATTCAGACAGATACGCAGTATTTT
TRBJ1-2 | few | NA | TRBV9 | CASSPPGGREGYGYTF | TGTGCCAGCAGTCCCCCTGGTGGCAGGGAGGGATATGGCTACACCTTC
TRBJ2-7 | NA | TRBD2 | TRBV6-4 | CASKSGLDIFEQYF | TGTGCCAGCAAATCAGGACTAGATATCTTCGAGCAGTACTTC
TRBJ2-7 | NA | TRBD2 | TRBV5-6 | CASSFLAGRGEQYF | TGTGCCAGCAGTTTCCTAGCGGGGAGGGGCGAGCAGTACTTC
TRBJ2-7 | NA | NA | TRBV18 | CASSVSGDPYEQYF | TGTGCCAGCTCAGTGTCAGGGGACCCCTACGAGCAGTACTTC
TRBJ2-1 | NA | TRBD2 | TRBV9 | CASSLGGGIHNEQFF | TGTGCCAGCAGCTTGGGCGGGGGTATTCACAATGAGCAGTTCTTC
TRBJ2-2 | NA | NA | TRBV5-4 | CASSPTRAGNTGELFF | TGTGCCAGCAGCCCGACACGGGCCGGGAACACCGGGGAGCTGTTTTTT
TRBJ1-2 | NA | NA | TRBV30 | CACGIWGNYGYTF | TGTGCCTGTGGAATTTGGGGGAACTATGGCTACACCTTC
TRBJ2-2 | NA | NA | TRBV27 | CASSFQQNTGELFF | TGTGCCAGCAGTTTCCAGCAGAACACCGGGGAGCTGTTTTTT
TRBJ1-2 | NA | NA | TRBV7-2 | CASSSTGLSDYGYTF | TGTGCCAGCAGCTCAACAGGACTTAGTGACTATGGCTACACCTTC
TRBJ1-5 | few | TRBD1 | TRBV19 | CASSARTGGQPQHF | TGTGCCAGTAGTGCACGGACAGGGGGACAGCCCCAGCATTTT
TRBJ2-7 | NA | TRBD1 | TRBV2 | CASMTGGSYEQYF | TGTGCCAGCATGACAGGGGGTTCCTACGAGCAGTACTTC
TRBJ1-1 | NA | NA | TRBV18 | CASSPRAGWALDTEAFF | TGTGCCAGCTCACCACGGGCAGGATGGGCCCTGGACACTGAAGCTTTCTTT
TRBJ1-1 | NA | TRBD1 | TRBV5-1 | CASSPGQGSEMNTEAFF | TGCGCCAGCAGCCCCGGACAGGGCAGCGAAATGAACACTGAAGCTTTCTTT
TRBJ2-2 | NA | NA | TRBV19 | CASSRRTGSGGAGELFF | TGTGCCAGTAGTAGGAGAACAGGCTCAGGGGGGGCCGGGGAGCTGTTTTTT
TRBJ2-1 | NA | NA | TRBV7-2 | CASSSPGNPQFF | TGTGCCAGCAGCTCACCAGGGAATCCCCAGTTCTTC
TRBJ2-1 | NA | NA | TRBV11-1 | CASSLTGDEQFF | TGTGCCAGCAGCTTAACTGGGGATGAGCAGTTCTTC
TRBJ2-5 | NA | TRBD1 | TRBV11-3 | CASSLDGQDQETQYF | TGTGCCAGCAGCTTAGACGGACAGGACCAAGAGACCCAGTACTTC
TRBJ2-7 | NA | TRBD2 | TRBV5-1 | CASSLSGSDEQYF | TGCGCCAGCAGCTTAAGCGGGAGCGACGAGCAGTACTTC
TRBJ1-2 | NA | TRBD1 | TRBV28 | CAIGQDYGYTF | TGTGCCATCGGACAGGACTATGGCTACACCTTC
TRBJ1-1 | NA | NA | TRBV29-1 | CSVDGGRMNTEAFF | TGCAGCGTTGACGGGGGGCGGATGAACACTGAAGCTTTCTTT
TRBJ2-1 | NA | NA | TRBV7-9 | CASSLGGVVGKRFF | TGTGCCAGCAGCTTAGGAGGTGTGGTCGGGAAGCGGTTCTTC
TRBJ2-7 | NA | NA | TRBV4-3 | CASSPNLQSYEQYF | TGCGCCAGCAGCCCAAACCTACAGTCCTACGAGCAGTACTTC
TRBJ1-2 | few | NA | TRBV30 | CAWSDYGYTF | TGTGCCTGGAGTGACTATGGCTACACCTTC
TRBJ2-7 | NA | NA | TRBV6-5 | CASSYSTSNQYEQYF | TGTGCCAGCAGTTACTCGACTAGTAACCAATACGAGCAGTACTTC
TRBJ2-1 | NA | TRBD2 | TRBV27 | CASRLTAGGGAYNEQFF | TGTGCCAGCAGACTAACGGCGGGGGGAGGAGCCTACAATGAGCAGTTCTTC
TRBJ2-2 | NA | TRBD2 | TRBV5-4 | CASSPEVAGGDTGELFF | TGTGCCAGCAGCCCTGAGGTAGCGGGAGGGGATACCGGGGAGCTGTTTTTT
TRBJ2-2 | few | TRBD2 | TRBV11-3 | CASSLDGRALGELFF | TGTGCCAGCAGCTTAGACGGGAGGGCCCTCGGGGAGCTGTTTTTT
TRBJ2-1 | NA | TRBD2 | TRBV5-3 | CARSLMREVNEQFF | TGTGCCAGAAGCTTGATGCGGGAGGTGAATGAGCAGTTCTTC
TRBJ2-1 | few | TRBD1 | TRBV7-6 | CASSLTAGQGNSREQFF | TGTGCCAGCAGCTTAACCGCCGGACAGGGAAACTCTAGGGAGCAGTTCTTC
TRBJ1-5 | NA | TRBD1 | TRBV5-5 | CASSLGRQGFESNQPQHF | TGTGCCAGCAGCTTGGGGAGACAGGGTTTTGAGAGCAATCAGCCCCAGCATTTT
TRBJ2-1 | NA | TRBD2 | TRBV2 | CASSDGSGRGEQFF | TGTGCCAGCAGTGACGGTTCAGGGAGGGGTGAGCAGTTCTTC
TRBJ1-5 | few | TRBD1 | TRBV2 | CASRGGQGHQPQHF | TGTGCCAGCAGGGGGGGACAGGGCCATCAGCCCCAGCATTTT
TRBJ1-4 | NA | NA | TRBV18 | CASSPTPGNSVEKLFF | TGTGCCAGCTCCCCCACGCCGGGGAATTCCGTTGAAAAACTGTTTTTT
TRBJ2-7 | NA | TRBD1 | TRBV19 | CASSFGTGEYEQYF | TGTGCCAGTAGTTTCGGGACAGGGGAGTACGAGCAGTACTTC
TRBJ1-1 | NA | TRBD1 | TRBV30 | CAWPRGGTEAFF | TGTGCCTGGCCCAGGGGGGGCACTGAAGCTTTCTTT
TRBJ2-3 | NA | TRBD2 | TRBV5-1 | CASSFWAGGPGSTDTQYF | TGCGCCAGCAGCTTTTGGGCGGGAGGGCCTGGTAGCACAGATACGCAGTATTTT
TRBJ2-2 | NA | NA | TRBV9 | CASSVDQQNTGELFF | TGTGCCAGCAGCGTAGACCAGCAGAACACCGGGGAGCTGTTTTTT
TRBJ1-4 | NA | NA | TRBV15 | CATSSGQLGKLFF | TGTGCCACCAGCAGCGGACAGTTAGGAAAACTGTTTTTT
TRBJ2-2 | NA | NA | TRBV7-9 | CASSLVASAGELFF | TGTGCCAGCAGCTTAGTGGCTAGCGCCGGGGAGCTGTTTTTT